The next 31 T cell receptor beta chains were all read from a single sample in a study of blood T cell repertoires in COVID-19. TCRdb's table, derived via immunoSEQ multiplex PCR, lists solely in-frame clones and lacks some. This table has approximately 380,000 clones, around 85% appearing once. Sequencing used peripheral blood. The origin of the receptors is a woman between 18 and 30 years old with acute or convalescent COVID-19.

V usage is TRBV19 and J usage is TRBJ2-7; no firm D call. Germline lookup yields CDR1 LNHDA and CDR2 SQIVND (reference sequence). The CDR3 spans 14 residues. Trimming pared 5 bases from V and 2 bases from J, leaving 13 bases between. The CDR3 DNA sequence: TGTGCCAGTAGTGTTCCGGGTCGAACCTACGAGCAGTACTTC. Encoded protein: CASSVPGRTYEQYF.

This clone was observed a single time. The J gene is TRBJ2-7, the V gene TRBV6-5; TRBD1 aligns across 7 bases. V shed 5 bases, J shed 2 bases, and the junction held 6 bases outside the gene matches. The CDR3 sequence is 14 residues long. Per the germline V gene, CDR1 is MNHEY and CDR2 is SVGAGI. Here the CDR3 DNA reads TGTGCCAGCAGTCCACCAGACAGGGCCTACGAGCAGTACTTC. It encodes CASSPPDRAYEQYF.

The chain employs TRBV3-1 (or the pseudogene TRBV3-2) and TRBJ2-3, with 9 bases fitting TRBD1. The CDR3 is 16 residues long. Germline V gives CDR1 LGHDT, CDR2 YNNKEL (reference sequence). The V and J ends lost 4 bases and 4 bases, in that order; junction bases with no gene match: 9. CDR3 sequence (DNA): TGTGCCAGCAGCCCACCCGGGACAGGGTTACCAGATACGCAGTATTTT. Amino acids: CASSPPGTGLPDTQYF.

The chain has TRBV2 and TRBJ2-3, with 7 bases fitting TRBD1. The CDR3 length is 15 residues. Losses at the gene ends were 4 bases for V and 0 bases for J; bases not matched to a gene: 4. Germline CDR1 reads SNHLY; CDR2 reads FYNNEI. The CDR3 spells CASSAGTASTDTQYF. CDR3 in DNA: TGTGCCAGCAGTGCCGGGACAGCTAGCACAGATACGCAGTATTTT.

This clone was picked up one time. This rearrangement joins TRBV19 to TRBJ2-1; TRBD1 is a possible D gene (5 bases). V was clipped by 0 bases and J by 5 bases, with 17 bases between them. Germline V lookup: CDR1 LNHDA, CDR2 SQIVND (reference sequence). The CDR3 runs 17 residues. In DNA form, the CDR3 reads TGTGCCAGTAGTATAGATAAAGGGGTTGGTAGGGACAATGAGCAGTTCTTC. As protein: CASSIDKGVGRDNEQFF.

The chain joins TRBV2 to TRBJ2-1, with 9 bases identical to TRBD1. V was clipped by 3 bases and J by 5 bases; unmatched bases: 11. CDR3 length: 17 residues. In germline, CDR1 is SNHLY, CDR2 FYNNEI. The CDR3, as DNA: TGTGCCAGCAGTGACCGTTTCGGGACAGGGACTAACAATGAGCAGTTCTTC. As protein: CASSDRFGTGTNNEQFF.

Here the CDR3 reads CASSLSRANQPQHF. DNA for the CDR3: TGTGCCAGCAGCTTGAGCAGGGCGAATCAGCCCCAGCATTTT. This chain uses TRBV5-8 with TRBJ1-5; D is possibly TRBD1 (5 bases). With 1 base removed from V and 4 bases from J, the gap between germline ends came to 9 bases. The CDR3 spans 14 residues. Germline V gene lookup returns CDR1 SGHTS and CDR2 YDEGEE.

This sequence joins TRBV5-1 and TRBJ2-5; D remains ambiguous. The ends were cut back, 3 bases at V and 0 bases at J, with 9 bases in the middle. This CDR3 has 14 residues. The germline gives CDR1 SGHRS, CDR2 YFSETQ. The CDR3: CASSSHAYQETQYF. In nucleotides, the CDR3 is TGCGCCAGCAGCTCACACGCTTACCAAGAGACCCAGTACTTC. The variable domain in full, with the rest retrieved from reference TRBV5-1 and TRBJ2-5, is KAGVTQTPRYLIKTRGQQVTLSCSPISGHRSVSWYQQTPGQGLQFLFEYFSETQRNKGNFPGRFSGRQFSNSRSEMNVSTLELGDSALYLCASSSHAYQETQYFGPGTRLLVL.

V and J are TRBV6-5 and TRBJ1-4; no definite D call. Trimming removed 2 bases from V and 3 bases from J, with 7 bases in between. The CDR3 runs 14 residues. In germline, CDR1 is MNHEY, CDR2 SVGAGI. DNA of the CDR3: TGTGCCAGCAGTTACAGTCCAGCTAATGAAAAACTGTTTTTT. Translating gives CASSYSPANEKLFF.

This clone was picked up one time. The chain links TRBV28 to TRBJ1-1; no clear D. Trimming took 1 base from V and 0 from J, leaving 12 bases between them. The CDR3 loop spans 16 amino acids. From germline, CDR1 is MDHEN and CDR2 SYDVKM. The CDR3 DNA sequence: TGTGCCAGCAGTTTATCCAACGGTTACGTGAACACTGAAGCTTTCTTT. It yields the protein CASSLSNGYVNTEAFF.

The V and J genes are TRBV9 and TRBJ1-2, with a tentative D call TRBD1 (5 bases). V lost 3 bases and J lost 7, with 25 bases in between. The CDR3 runs to 17 residues. Germline loops: CDR1 SGDLS, CDR2 YYNGEE. The CDR3 DNA sequence: TGTGCCAGCAGCGCGTGGGGGGGTGGCGCGGGTCCCCTTGGCTACACCTTC. The encoded protein is CASSAWGGGAGPLGYTF.

This clone was recorded only once. The J gene is TRBJ2-3, the V gene TRBV6-5; perhaps TRBD2 as D (6 bases). CDR1 is MNHEY, CDR2 SVGAGI, per germline. The CDR3 runs 16 residues. Trimming cost V 0 bases and J 2 bases, with 12 bases left between them. The CDR3 region is CASSYSTGEITDTQYF. CDR3 in DNA: TGTGCCAGCAGTTACTCGACGGGAGAGATCACAGATACGCAGTATTTT.

This clone has a single count. The J gene is TRBJ2-1, the V gene TRBV7-7, with a tentative D call TRBD2 (6 bases). The CDR3 length is 15 residues. Trimming took 5 bases from V and 9 from J, leaving 20 bases between them. Germline V gives CDR1 SSHAT, CDR2 FNYEAQ (reference sequence). CDR3 DNA sequence: TGTGCCAGCAGCCCCATCCCCGGGGAGGACGGTGAGCAGTTCTTC. It translates to CASSPIPGEDGEQFF.

The V call is TRBV27, the J call TRBJ2-7; TRBD1 aligns across 7 bases. Germline assignment: CDR1 MNHEY and CDR2 SMNVEV (reference sequence). CDR3 size: 14 residues. Trimming cost V 4 bases and J 1 base; bases outside gene matches: 4. CDR3 in amino acids: CASSWDSVSYEQYF. The CDR3 DNA reads as TGTGCCAGCAGTTGGGACAGCGTTTCCTACGAGCAGTACTTC.

The sample holds one count of this clone. The V and J genes are TRBV4-1 and TRBJ2-2; no clear D. V was cut by 0 bases and J by 5 bases, with 4 bases left in between. Germline assignment: CDR1 MGHRA and CDR2 YSYEKL. The CDR3 loop spans 13 amino acids. The CDR3 DNA reads TGCGCCAGCAGCCAAGAGAGGACCGGGGAGCTGTTTTTT. Residues: CASSQERTGELFF.

The gene calls are TRBV12-5 and TRBJ1-6; TRBD1 matches at 7 bases. The junction had 8 bases not matched to a gene; V was cut back by 0 bases and J by 9 bases. In germline, CDR1 is LGHNT, CDR2 FRNRAP. The CDR3 has 16 amino acids. CDR3 in DNA: TGTGCTAGTGGTTTGGTACAAGGGGGCGTCCCTTCACCCCTCCACTTT. As protein: CASGLVQGGVPSPLHF.

This rearrangement joins TRBV7-3 to TRBJ2-3; TRBD1 aligns across 7 bases. After removal of 2 bases from V and 2 bases from J, the junction contained 4 bases not matched to a gene. Germline V gene sequence: CDR1 SGHTA, CDR2 FQGTGA. The CDR3 runs 15 residues. The CDR3 protein is CASSLQQGTTDTQYF. CDR3 DNA: TGTGCCAGCAGCTTACAACAGGGGACCACAGATACGCAGTATTTT.

V gene TRBV19 combines with J gene TRBJ2-1; 9 bases fit TRBD2. The CDR3 contains 17 residues. From germline, CDR1 is LNHDA and CDR2 SQIVND (reference sequence). J gave up 3 bases and V 3 bases, and 9 bases lay outside the gene matches. CDR3 nucleotides: TGTGCCAGTAGTATTGTGTTCGGGCGGGGGGGCTACAATGAGCAGTTCTTC. It codes for CASSIVFGRGGYNEQFF.

The chain links TRBV6-6 to TRBJ2-2, with 8 bases identical to TRBD2. V shed 5 bases, J shed 7 bases, and the junction held 15 bases outside the gene matches. The CDR3 extends over 17 amino acids. Per germline, CDR1 MNHNY and CDR2 SVGAGI (reference sequence). CDR3: CASSHLAGRGEDGELFF. In DNA, the CDR3 is TGTGCCAGCAGTCATTTAGCGGGGAGGGGGGAGGACGGGGAGCTGTTTTTT.

The count of this clone is one. This chain uses TRBV28 with TRBJ2-3; 7 bases are a match to TRBD2. The length of the CDR3 is 15 residues. V lost 2 bases, J lost 6 bases, and 8 bases stayed unmatched. CDR1 and CDR2 from the germline V gene are MDHEN and SYDVKM. In DNA, the CDR3 is TGTGCCAGCAGTTTAGCCCGGGAGGCGCACGATACGCAGTATTTT. Protein: CASSLAREAHDTQYF.

The genes are TRBV11-3 and TRBJ2-3; 11 nucleotides line up with TRBD2. The V and J ends lost 3 bases and 3 bases, in that order; junction bases with no gene match: 11. Germline V lookup: CDR1 SGHNT, CDR2 YENEEA. CDR3 length equals 18 residues. The CDR3 coding sequence is TGTGCCAGCAGCTTGGGGGATCTAGCGGGAGGCCGTACAGATACGCAGTATTTT. This sequence encodes CASSLGDLAGGRTDTQYF.

The chain is built from TRBV10-2 and TRBJ1-1; possibly TRBD1 for D (6 bases). This CDR3 is 14 amino acids long. Germline V CDR1 and CDR2: WSHSY, SAAADI. The V end lost 6 bases, the J end lost 4 bases, and 15 bases lay between the germline ends. CDR3 DNA: TGCGCCAGCAGCCACACAGGGACGGGCACTGAAGCTTTCTTT. Translating it yields CASSHTGTGTEAFF.

This clone showed up just a few times. The chain has TRBV19 and TRBJ1-5; D is perhaps TRBD1 (5 bases). Germline CDR1 LNHDA, CDR2 SQIVND (reference sequence). Trimming pared 5 bases from V and 1 base from J, leaving 9 bases between. CDR3 length: 14 residues. CDR3 sequence reads: CASSPRQSNQPQHF. The DNA for the CDR3 is TGTGCCAGTAGTCCTCGACAGAGCAATCAGCCCCAGCATTTT. The full variable domain, completed using reference TRBV19 and TRBJ1-5, is DGGITQSPKYLFRKEGQNVTLSCEQNLNHDAMYWYRQDPGQGLRLIYYSQIVNDFQKGDIAEGYSVSREKKESFPLTVTSAQKNPTAFYLCASSPRQSNQPQHFGDGTRLSIL.

This chain uses TRBV13 with TRBJ2-7, with 8 bases aligning to TRBD2. J gave up 6 bases and V 5 bases, and 18 bases lay outside the gene matches. CDR1 and CDR2 from the germline V gene are PRHDT and FYEKMQ (reference sequence). CDR3 length: 17 amino acids. The CDR3 spells CASSLTQGPGLGREQYF. The CDR3 bases are TGTGCCAGCAGCCTAACACAGGGACCGGGACTAGGACGCGAGCAGTACTTC.

Only a few counts were recorded for this clone. The rearrangement links TRBV6-1 to TRBJ1-5, with D possibly matching TRBD1 (5 bases). CDR3 length: 18 amino acids. Per germline, CDR1 MNHNS and CDR2 SASEGT. Trimming took off 1 base at V and 1 base at J, with 17 bases between the two ends. The CDR3 region has the DNA TGTGCCAGCAGTGAAGGAGTTCTTGTGGCAGGGAGCAATCAGCCCCAGCATTTT. It encodes CASSEGVLVAGSNQPQHF.

V is TRBV29-1 and J is TRBJ1-2; 8 nucleotides match TRBD1. With V trimmed by 3 bases and J by 8 bases, 5 bases remained unmatched. This CDR3 is built from 12 residues. Germline V lookup: CDR1 SQVTM, CDR2 ANQGSEA. The CDR3: CSVDIRDRGYTF. CDR3 in DNA: TGCAGCGTTGATATTCGGGACAGGGGCTACACCTTC. The full variable domain, in which reference TRBV29-1 and TRBJ1-2 provide the parts outside the CDR3, is SAVISQKPSRDICQRGTSLTIQCQVDSQVTMMFWYRQQPGQSLTLIATANQGSEATYESGFVIDKFPISRPNLTFSTLTVSNMSPEDSSIYLCSVDIRDRGYTFGSGTRLTVV.

The V call is TRBV18, the J call TRBJ1-5, with D possibly being TRBD1 (5 bases). There are 14 residues in the CDR3. V lost 8 bases, J lost 4 bases, and 15 bases lay in between. Per the germline V gene, CDR1 is KGHSH and CDR2 is LQKENI. CDR3 sequence (DNA): TGTGCCAGCAACGGGGGTAGTGGGAATCAGCCCCAGCATTTT. Translation gives CASNGGSGNQPQHF.

The J gene is TRBJ2-7, the V gene TRBV28; TRBD1 matches 7 bases. The CDR3 runs to 16 residues. V gave up 8 bases and J gave up 0 bases; unmatched junction bases: 13. Per the germline V gene, CDR1 is MDHEN and CDR2 is SYDVKM. CDR3 DNA: TGTGCCAGCTCGGGACAGAGAAGCTCCTACTCCTACGAGCAGTACTTC. Its protein product is CASSGQRSSYSYEQYF.

The chain couples TRBV6-6 to TRBJ2-7; D may be TRBD2 (5 bases). Trimming left V 7 bases short and J 4 bases short, with 14 bases between. This CDR3 spans 13 amino acids. Germline CDR1 is MNHNY and CDR2 is SVGAGI (reference sequence). The CDR3 DNA sequence: TGTGCCAGCAAGGCGGACTCCGCGTACGAGCAGTACTTC. It codes for CASKADSAYEQYF.

The gene calls are TRBV6-5 and TRBJ2-7; 10 positions match TRBD1. The germline gives CDR1 MNHEY, CDR2 SVGAGI. Germline trimming cut 6 bases from V and 2 bases from J; bases unmatched to any gene: 7. CDR3 length: 15 residues. CDR3 DNA: TGTGCCAGCAGGGCAGGGACAGGGGTAACCTACGAGCAGTACTTC. This translates into CASRAGTGVTYEQYF.

The chain carries TRBV12-5 and TRBJ1-6; D uncertain. Germline V gene sequence: CDR1 LGHNT, CDR2 FRNRAP. The CDR3 length is 13 residues. Trimming left V 1 base short and J 13 bases short, with 11 bases between. CDR3 sequence reads: CASGLDIFTPLHF. CDR3 DNA: TGTGCTAGTGGTTTGGACATTTTTACGCCCCTCCACTTT.